This TCR beta chain was sequenced during a study of molecular identifiers for immune sequencing clone quantification. The use of previously described methods and listed TCR primers produced the bulk TCR libraries. TCRdb called the PCR reads again in MiXCR, with one record for every CDR3 protein. The table includes some 320,000 distinct CDR3 sequences, about 21% detected once. This clonotype has ten or more counts. The CDR3 length is 15 residues. V gave up 5 bases and J gave up 3 bases; unmatched junction bases: 6. Sequences were obtained from naive CD8+ T cells from blood, with Jurkat cell RNA spiked in. The sample's subset: FACS-sorted CD8+CD4-CCR7+CD45RA+ naive T cells. The V call is TRBV12-3 or TRBV12-4, the J call TRBJ2-2; TRBD2 matches 7 bases. The clonotype was recovered from a human donor in good health. Some libraries in this study had Jurkat cell RNA spiked in. The CDR3 DNA is TGTGCCAGCAGTCAACTAGCGATCGACACCGGGGAGCTGTTTTTT. Amino acids: CASSQLAIDTGELFF.